Listed here are 2 T cell receptor beta chains from one sample, sequenced in a study of control samples from healthy donors and cancer patients. Sequencing used immunoSEQ multiplex PCR; TCRdb keeps in-frame clones, though not all of them. Here the sample spans approximately 84,000 clones, roughly 86% being singletons. What was sequenced was blood. Receptor source: a woman aged 60-75 years in good health.

The chain carries TRBV27 and TRBJ1-1, with 7 nucleotides matching TRBD1. The ends lost 6 bases at V and 0 bases at J; junction bases unmatched: 7. Germline CDR1 and CDR2: MNHEY and SMNVEV (reference sequence). This CDR3 is built from 15 residues. The chain's CDR3 is CASRTETGMNTEAFF. DNA of the CDR3: TGTGCCAGCAGGACCGAGACAGGGATGAACACTGAAGCTTTCTTT.

This clone has only a few counts. The chain carries TRBV6-5 and TRBJ2-7, with 8 nucleotides matching TRBD1. The CDR3 is made up of 14 amino acids. V trimming: 6 bases; J trimming: 2 bases; junction bases outside the gene matches: 6. Germline assignment: CDR1 MNHEY and CDR2 SVGAGI. CDR3 in amino acids: CASSHRQGPYEQYF. The DNA of the CDR3 is TGTGCCAGCAGCCACCGACAGGGGCCCTACGAGCAGTACTTC.